This T cell receptor (beta chain) was obtained from a study of shared clonotypes between healthy human individuals. Overall study context: Samples came from a couple of female and a few male donors aged 18 to 49.

Replicate PCRs from sorted subsets contained around 190 ng DNA, which is roughly 30,000 T cell genomes. Original analysis: ImmunoSEQ yielded junction-only sequences lacking quality scores, so filtering differed. The data were produced by immunoSEQ multiplex PCR, yet TCRdb's version contains in-frame clones alone and is incomplete. The V and J calls and the clone size are those of that table, but D and trimming were determined from the DNA. The data contain about 2.5 million clones, less than 95% of them singletons. With 2 bases clipped from V and 8 bases from J, the junction kept 10 bases outside the gene matches. The CDR3 covers 14 residues. The germline V gene encodes CDR1 GTSNPN and CDR2 SVGIG (reference sequence). Regarding this clone: Its specificity is not known.

The study, taken as a whole, reports: The authors sampled blood alone, and tissue repertoires likely differ.

The chain has TRBV30 and TRBJ1-2; 8 nucleotides line up with TRBD1. Input material: naive CD4+ T cells from PBMCs. The subset denotes: CD45RA+ positively selected. The clonotype comes from a young man in good health. Some clones in this sample may be carry-over from other donors' samples. For the CDR3, the DNA is TGTGCCTGGAGTTTACCGACAGGGGCGAGGGGCTACACCTTC. The encoded protein is CAWSLPTGARGYTF.